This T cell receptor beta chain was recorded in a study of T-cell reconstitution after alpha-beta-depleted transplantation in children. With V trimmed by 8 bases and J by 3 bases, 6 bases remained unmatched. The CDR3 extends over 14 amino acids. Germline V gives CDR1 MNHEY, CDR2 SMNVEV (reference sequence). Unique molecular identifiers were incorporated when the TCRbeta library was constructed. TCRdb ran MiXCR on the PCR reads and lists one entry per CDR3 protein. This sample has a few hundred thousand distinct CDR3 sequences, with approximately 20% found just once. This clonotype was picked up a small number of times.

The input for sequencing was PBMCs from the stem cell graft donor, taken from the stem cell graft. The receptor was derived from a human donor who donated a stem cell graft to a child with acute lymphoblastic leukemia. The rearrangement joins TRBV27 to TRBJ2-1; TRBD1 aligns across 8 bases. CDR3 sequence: CASHGTGYYNEQFF. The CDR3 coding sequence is TGTGCCAGCCACGGGACAGGTTACTACAATGAGCAGTTCTTC.